This TCR beta chain was identified during a study of blood T cell repertoires in COVID-19. The wider study: Acute-phase and convalescent COVID-19 samples originated in the United States, Italy and Spain.

The CDR3 loop spans 15 amino acids. CDR1 and CDR2 (germline): LGHDT, YNNKEL (reference sequence). The V end lost 4 bases, the J end lost 1 base, and 13 bases lay between the germline ends. Here immunoSEQ multiplex PCR was the method, and the copy in TCRdb shows in-frame clones only, minus some. The sample includes 300,000 to 400,000 clones, 80% to 90% of them seen just once. Recruitment covered about two dozen US areas and drew participants whose ages spanned about 18 to 95 years. The sequencing sample was made of PBMCs or T cells enriched from blood (not recorded which). This TCR came from a man aged 18-30 years who had recovered from COVID-19. J is TRBJ1-1 and V is TRBV3-1 (or the pseudogene TRBV3-2); D not certain. The CDR3 spells CASSLGGGGNTEAFF. The CDR3 DNA follows: TGTGCCAGCAGCCTCGGAGGAGGAGGGAACACTGAAGCTTTCTTT.